One and the same sample provided the 8 T cell receptor beta chains below, sequenced in a study of T cells in women clearing cervical HPV infection (dated by TCRdb to the late 2010s). The library was produced with the immunoSEQ multiplex PCR assay. The clones in this table, taken by TCRdb from immuneACCESS, are in-frame only. Not every clone is retained; where verified, under half of the shortfall comes from an unresolved V gene, and the cause of the rest is unknown. This sample's table carries around 20,000 clones. The ten most abundant clones make up about 5% of the sample. The source material was blood buffy coat. Receptor source: a woman between 18 and 69 years old with a cervical HPV16 infection that either progressed to CIN3+ or cleared (not recorded which).

The CDR3 bases that were read are TGTGCCAGCTCAACCAGCGATGAG. This sequence encodes CASSTSDE. The full-length CDR3 reads as CASSTSDEQFF. This chain connects TRBV18 to TRBJ2-1, with D hard to call. The missing CDR3 end, 3 residues past where the read stops, is filled in from the germline J gene. There are 11 residues in the CDR3. Germline-derived CDR1 and CDR2 are KGHSH and LQKENI. V lost 5 bases to trimming and J lost 8 bases, with 7 bases between them.

Details on this clone: Sequencing ends 3 residues short of the CDR3 end; the germline J gene provides the rest. The rearrangement links TRBV20-1 to TRBJ2-5; 9 bases agree with TRBD2. The length of the CDR3 is 15 residues. The ends lost 6 bases at V and 4 bases at J; junction bases unmatched: 12. CDR1 is DFQATT and CDR2 is SNEGSKA in the germline V gene (reference sequence). The CDR3 is CSAPRGTSKSETQYF. Incomplete CDR3 DNA: TGCAGTGCACCAAGAGGGACTAGCAAATCAGAGACC.

Worth noting for this clone: The read stops 3 residues short of the end of the CDR3; the missing end is completed from the germline J gene. The rearrangement uses TRBV2 and TRBJ2-3; D remains ambiguous. Germline CDR1 SNHLY, CDR2 FYNNEI. This CDR3 is 12 amino acids long. Trimming stripped 5 bases from V and 2 bases from J, with 5 bases between. The sequenced CDR3 bases are TGTGCCAGCAGTCGAGCCACAGATACG. This sequence encodes CASSRATDT. The whole CDR3 reads CASSRATDTQYF.

About this clone itself: Read data end 3 residues before the CDR3 end; the end is taken from the germline J gene. The V gene is TRBV2, the J gene TRBJ2-3; TRBD2 might be the D (6 bases). There are 13 residues in the CDR3. Per the germline V gene, CDR1 is SNHLY and CDR2 is FYNNEI. CDR3 residues: CASSPRGRGSQYF. Partial CDR3 DNA: TGTGCCAGCAGTCCCCGGGGCCGGGGGTCG.

Turning to this clone: The read finishes 3 residues shy of the CDR3 end, and the germline J gene is used to complete it. The J gene is TRBJ2-3, the V gene TRBV24-1; TRBD2 matches 14 bases. V lost 4 bases and J lost 0; bases outside the gene matches: 8. In germline, CDR1 is KGHDR, CDR2 SFDVKD. This CDR3 spans 19 amino acids. CDR3 DNA (partial): TGTGCCACCAGTGAACCCGGGACTAGCGGGGGAACTAGCACAGATACG. It is translated as CATSEPGTSGGTSTDT. The whole CDR3 reads CATSEPGTSGGTSTDTQYF.

Comments on this clone: Read coverage stops 3 residues before the CDR3 terminus; the germline J gene supplies the remainder. The chain employs TRBV7-6 and TRBJ1-2; D gene uncertain. CDR3 length: 12 residues. CDR1 and CDR2 from the germline V gene are SGHVS and FNYEAQ. The CDR3 bases that were read are TGTGCCAGCAGCTTACCCTTAGATACC. It is translated as CASSLPLDT. The full CDR3 reads CASSLPLDTYTF. Together with reference TRBV7-6 and TRBJ1-2, the CDR3 gives the full variable domain: GAGVSQSPRYKVTKRGQDVALRCDPISGHVSLYWYRQALGQGPEFLTYFNYEAQQDKSGLPNDRFSAERPEGSISTLTIQRTEQRDSAMYRCASSLPLDTYTFGSGTRLTVV.

Points on this clone: The read finishes 3 residues shy of the CDR3 end, and the germline J gene is used to complete it. This rearrangement joins TRBV5-1 to TRBJ2-6, with TRBD1 identical over 9 bases. CDR3 size: 18 residues. Trimming took 9 bases from V and 0 from J; bases not matched to a gene: 13. Germline CDR1 reads SGHRS; CDR2 reads YFSETQ. CDR3 sequence: CATKEAGQGFSGANVLTF. The part of the CDR3 DNA that was read is TGCGCCACCAAGGAGGCGGGACAGGGCTTCTCTGGGGCCAACGTC.

About this clone: With the read ending 3 residues before the CDR3 end, the germline J gene is used to fill in that end. The chain is built from TRBV2 and TRBJ2-7; possibly TRBD2 for D (5 bases). V lost 3 bases to trimming and J lost 1 base, with 7 bases between them. Germline loops: CDR1 SNHLY, CDR2 FYNNEI. This CDR3 has 13 amino acids. CDR3 residues: CASSDDYSYEQYF. CDR3 DNA (partial): TGTGCCAGCAGTGACGACTATTCCTACGAG.